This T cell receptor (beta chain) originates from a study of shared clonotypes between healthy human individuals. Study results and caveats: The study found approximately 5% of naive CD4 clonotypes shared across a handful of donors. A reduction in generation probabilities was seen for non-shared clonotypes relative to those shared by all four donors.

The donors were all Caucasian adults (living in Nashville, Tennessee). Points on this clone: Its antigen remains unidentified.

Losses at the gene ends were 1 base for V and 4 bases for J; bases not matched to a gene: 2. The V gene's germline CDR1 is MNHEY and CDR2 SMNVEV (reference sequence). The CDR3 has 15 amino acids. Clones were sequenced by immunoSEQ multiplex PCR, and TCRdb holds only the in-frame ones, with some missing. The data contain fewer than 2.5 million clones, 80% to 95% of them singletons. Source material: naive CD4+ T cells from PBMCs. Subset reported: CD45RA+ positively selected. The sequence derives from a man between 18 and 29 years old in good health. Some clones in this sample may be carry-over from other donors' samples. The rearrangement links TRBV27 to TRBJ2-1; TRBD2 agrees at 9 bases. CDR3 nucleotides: TGTGCCAGCAGTTTATATCTAGCGGGGTACAATGAGCAGTTCTTC. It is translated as CASSLYLAGYNEQFF.